This T cell receptor beta chain was documented in a study of T-cell reconstitution after alpha-beta-depleted transplantation in children. Germline V CDR1 and CDR2: SGHTA, FQGNSA. J gave up 2 bases and V 5 bases, and 10 bases lay outside the gene matches. The CDR3 runs 16 residues. This clonotype was seen more than once but under ten times. Unique molecular identifiers were incorporated when the TCRbeta library was constructed. TCRdb used MiXCR to reprocess the PCR reads, holding one entry per CDR3 protein. The table has around 680,000 distinct CDR3 sequences, roughly 15% seen once. V gene TRBV7-2 combines with J gene TRBJ2-3, with 7 bases identical to TRBD2. This clonotype was obtained from a human donor who donated a stem cell graft to a child with acute myeloid leukemia. Sample: PBMCs from the stem cell graft donor, taken from the stem cell graft. CDR3 DNA: TGTGCCAGCAGCCCATATTCAGCGGGGACCACAGATACGCAGTATTTT. It specifies CASSPYSAGTTDTQYF.